This T cell receptor beta chain came from a study of T cells after yellow fever vaccination. Study-level results: Abundant clonotypes from the bulk population could get into FACS-sorted repertoires as contaminants. Clones from primary vaccination mostly reappeared after the booster (about 97% CD4, under 90% CD8).

About this clonotype itself: The antigen is undetermined.

The CDR3 covers 15 residues. V gave up 3 bases and J gave up 2 bases, with 13 bases separating them. Germline loops: CDR1 DFQATT, CDR2 SNEGSKA (reference sequence). They built TCR cDNA with 5'RACE template switching, a step that put in a universal primer site and UMIs. TCRdb itself ran the 5' RACE reads through MiXCR, one entry per CDR3 protein. The sample records approximately 550,000 distinct CDR3 sequences, roughly 13% being singletons. The source of this sequence is a man younger than 40 who received the YFV17D yellow fever vaccine. Sequenced material: PBMCs, taken on the day of the yellow fever booster vaccination. The chain links TRBV20-1 to TRBJ2-2, with a possible D match to TRBD2 (5 bases). In DNA, the CDR3 is TGCAGTGCTAGTAGTAACGGAGGAAACACCGGGGAGCTGTTTTTT. As protein: CSASSNGGNTGELFF.